These T cell receptor beta chains were read from a single sample in a study of blood T cell repertoires in COVID-19. The protocol was immunoSEQ multiplex PCR, while the TCRdb copy is restricted to in-frame clones and leaves out a portion. Of approximately 300,000 clones detected, around 90% appear once; the ten largest clones hold roughly 5.3%. Sequenced: PBMCs or T cells enriched from blood (not recorded which). The receptor set was obtained from a man aged 55 to 70 who had recovered from COVID-19. The CDR3 runs from the conserved cysteine through the conserved F or W. The D gene is left open where the match is weak.

>TRBV7-2|.
CASSFFPQNPSGNTIYF
>TRBV7-2|.
CASSLHASEGLYEQYF
>TRBV12-5|TRBD1
CASGPDRGRGANVLTF
>TRBV29-1|.
CSVAGTVAKNIQYF
>TRBV5-1|.
CASRPNPQDGNTIYF
>TRBV9|.
CASSVGGAGNTIYF
>TRBV11-2|TRBD2
CASSSLAGGPETQYF
>TRBV19|TRBD2
CASTVSGRAYNEQFF
>TRBV10-2|.
CASSDGRGGSGNTIYF
>TRBV29-1|.
CSVYKETQYF
>TRBV18|TRBD2
CASSPGLALRDTQYF